The 9 T cell receptor beta chains in this list originate from one sample, sequenced in a study of T-cell reconstitution after alpha-beta-depleted transplantation in children. Preparation of the TCRbeta library involved a method that used unique molecular identifiers. TCRdb reanalysed the PCR reads using MiXCR and keeps one entry per CDR3 protein. The data show about 980,000 distinct CDR3 sequences, about 26% seen once. This specimen was PBMCs, mostly from graft donor cells, taken 360 days after TCRalphabeta/CD19-depleted stem cell transplant. The receptors here all came from a boy in the first two years of life who had a stem cell transplant for SCID, so the T cells may come from the graft donor.

The chain combines TRBV3-1 with TRBJ2-2; the D is unclear. Germline V gives CDR1 LGHDT, CDR2 YNNKEL (reference sequence). V lost 0 bases and J lost 8, with 10 bases in between. The CDR3 is 14 amino acids. CDR3 residues: CASSQDVALGELFF. Written as DNA, the CDR3 is TGTGCCAGCAGCCAAGATGTTGCGCTGGGGGAGCTGTTTTTT.

This sequence joins TRBV7-9 and TRBJ2-7; 7 nucleotides agree with TRBD1. CDR3 length: 14 amino acids. Germline-derived CDR1 and CDR2 are SEHNR and FQNEAQ (reference sequence). The trim removed 2 bases at V and 6 bases at J, leaving 7 bases unmatched. This CDR3 is CASSLRQGRSEQYF. The CDR3 DNA follows: TGTGCCAGCAGCTTACGACAGGGTCGGAGCGAGCAGTACTTC.

In this sample, this clonotype turned up a few times. The chain recombines TRBV9 with TRBJ1-3, with D possibly TRBD1 on 5 matching bases. Germline values: CDR1 SGDLS, CDR2 YYNGEE. Trimming removed 3 bases from V and 0 bases from J, with 10 bases in between. The length of the CDR3 is 15 residues. CDR3 region: CASSAAGTSGNTIYF. DNA for the CDR3: TGTGCCAGCAGCGCAGCAGGGACCTCTGGAAACACCATATATTTT.

The chain joins TRBV19 to TRBJ2-1, with TRBD2 matching 11 bases. Trimming cost V 10 bases and J 3 bases; bases outside gene matches: 5. Per the germline V gene, CDR1 is LNHDA and CDR2 is SQIVND (reference sequence). CDR3 size: 14 residues. The CDR3 DNA reads TGTGCCACGAATAGCGGGGGGGTCTACAATGAGCAGTTCTTC. It specifies CATNSGGVYNEQFF.

The rearrangement links TRBV7-8 to TRBJ1-6, with a weak D call TRBD1 (6 bases). This CDR3 spans 17 amino acids. Germline V lookup: CDR1 SGHVS, CDR2 FQNEAQ. V was cut by 4 bases and J by 0 bases, with 13 bases left in between. The CDR3: CASSSPRGRSYNSPLHF. The CDR3 coding sequence is TGTGCCAGCAGCTCACCCAGGGGACGCTCCTATAATTCACCCCTCCACTTT. Drawing the rest from reference TRBV7-8 and TRBJ1-6, the complete variable domain is GAGVSQSPRYKVAKRGQDVALRCDPISGHVSLFWYQQALGQGPEFLTYFQNEAQLDKSGLPSDRFFAERPEGSVSTLKIQRTQQEDSAVYLCASSSPRGRSYNSPLHFGNGTRLTVT.

This clonotype occurred a few times. The J gene is TRBJ2-1, the V gene TRBV5-1, with 8 bases matching TRBD2. Germline V CDR1 and CDR2: SGHRS, YFSETQ. The CDR3 covers 14 residues. Losses at the gene ends were 2 bases for V and 8 bases for J; bases not matched to a gene: 6. CDR3 sequence: CASSLGWRGDEQFF. For the CDR3, the DNA is TGCGCCAGCAGCTTAGGGTGGCGGGGGGATGAGCAGTTCTTC.

This clonotype showed up just a few times. The chain employs TRBV12-3 or TRBV12-4 and TRBJ2-1; maybe TRBD2 (5 bases). V was trimmed by 5 bases and J by 8 bases, leaving 13 bases between them. CDR3 length: 13 residues. The DNA of the CDR3 is TGTGCCAGCAGTCTATGGGAGTTTGATGAGCAGTTCTTC. Its translation is CASSLWEFDEQFF.

This clonotype turned up a few times. The chain combines TRBV20-1 with TRBJ1-1, with D possibly being TRBD1 (6 bases). The CDR3 runs 14 residues. V lost 0 bases to trimming and J lost 4 bases, with 12 bases between them. Germline V gene data show CDR1 as DFQATT and CDR2 as SNEGSKA (reference sequence). This chain's CDR3 is CSARDWGLVTEAFF. The CDR3 nucleotides are TGCAGTGCTAGAGATTGGGGGCTCGTCACTGAAGCTTTCTTT.

The chain uses TRBV27 and TRBJ2-7, with D possibly TRBD2 on 5 matching bases. Germline V gene data show CDR1 as MNHEY and CDR2 as SMNVEV (reference sequence). The CDR3 loop spans 14 amino acids. Trimming took 7 bases from V and 6 from J, leaving 19 bases between them. The CDR3 bases are TGTGCCAGCAAAACTCGGGGTCCTGCGTTCGAGCAGTACTTC. It specifies CASKTRGPAFEQYF.